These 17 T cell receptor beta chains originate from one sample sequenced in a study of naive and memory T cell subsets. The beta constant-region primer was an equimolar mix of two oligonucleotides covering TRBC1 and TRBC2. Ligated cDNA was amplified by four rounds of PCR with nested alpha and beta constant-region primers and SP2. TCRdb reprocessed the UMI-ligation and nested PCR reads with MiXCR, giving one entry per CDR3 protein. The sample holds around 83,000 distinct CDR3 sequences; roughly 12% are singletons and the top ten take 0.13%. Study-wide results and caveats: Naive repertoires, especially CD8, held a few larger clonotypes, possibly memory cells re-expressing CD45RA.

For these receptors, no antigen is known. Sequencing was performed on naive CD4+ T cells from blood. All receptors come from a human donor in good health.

The DNA of the CDR3 is TGTGCCAGCGGGGGGTGGGCTGAAGCTTTCTTT. Translation gives CASGGWAEAFF. The chain is built from TRBV12-3 or TRBV12-4 and TRBJ1-1; maybe TRBD1 (5 bases). V was cut by 8 bases and J by 6 bases, with 10 bases left in between. This CDR3 comprises 11 residues.

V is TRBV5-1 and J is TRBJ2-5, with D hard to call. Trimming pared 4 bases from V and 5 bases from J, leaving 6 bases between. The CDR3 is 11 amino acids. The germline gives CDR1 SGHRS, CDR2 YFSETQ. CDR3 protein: CASSRTETQYF. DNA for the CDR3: TGCGCCAGCAGCAGGACCGAGACCCAGTACTTC.

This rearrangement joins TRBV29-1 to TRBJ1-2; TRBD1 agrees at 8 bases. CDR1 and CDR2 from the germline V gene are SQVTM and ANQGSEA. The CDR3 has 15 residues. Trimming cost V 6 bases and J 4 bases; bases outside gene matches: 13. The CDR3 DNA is TGCAGCGTCCGGGACAGGAGAGAGGGGGGCTATGGCTACACCTTC. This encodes CSVRDRREGGYGYTF.

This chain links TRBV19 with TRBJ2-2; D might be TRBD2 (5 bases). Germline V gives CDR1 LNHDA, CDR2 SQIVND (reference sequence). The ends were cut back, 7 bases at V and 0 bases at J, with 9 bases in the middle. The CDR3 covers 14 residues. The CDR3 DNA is TGTGCCAGTACGAAGCGGCCGAACACCGGGGAGCTGTTTTTT. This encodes CASTKRPNTGELFF.

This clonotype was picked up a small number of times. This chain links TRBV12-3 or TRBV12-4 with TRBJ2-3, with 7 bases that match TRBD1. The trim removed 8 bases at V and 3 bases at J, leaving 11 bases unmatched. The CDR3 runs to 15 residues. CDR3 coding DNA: TGTGCCAGCCAATCGAGTTTGACAGGGACAGATACGCAGTATTTT. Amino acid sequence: CASQSSLTGTDTQYF.

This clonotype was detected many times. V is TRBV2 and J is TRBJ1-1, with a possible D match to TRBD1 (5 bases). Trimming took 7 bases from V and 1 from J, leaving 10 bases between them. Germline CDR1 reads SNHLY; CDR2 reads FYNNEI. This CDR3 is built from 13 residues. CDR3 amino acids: CASIRDRNTEAFF. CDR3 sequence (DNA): TGTGCCAGCATCAGGGATAGGAACACTGAAGCTTTCTTT.

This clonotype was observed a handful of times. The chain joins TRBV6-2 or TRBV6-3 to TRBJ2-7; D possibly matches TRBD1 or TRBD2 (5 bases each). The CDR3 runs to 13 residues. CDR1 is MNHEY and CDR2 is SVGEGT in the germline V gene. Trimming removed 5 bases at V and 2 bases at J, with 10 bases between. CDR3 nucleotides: TGTGCCAGCAGTCCAAGAGGGGCCTACGAGCAGTACTTC. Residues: CASSPRGAYEQYF.

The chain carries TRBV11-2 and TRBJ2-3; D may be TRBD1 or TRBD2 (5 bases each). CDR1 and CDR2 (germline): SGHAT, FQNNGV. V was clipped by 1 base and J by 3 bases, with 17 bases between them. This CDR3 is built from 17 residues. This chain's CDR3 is CASSLARDGEGTDTQYF. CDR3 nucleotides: TGTGCCAGCAGCTTAGCAAGGGACGGCGAGGGGACAGATACGCAGTATTTT.

CDR3 region: CAISESGVGASYNEQFF. The CDR3 nucleotides read TGTGCCATCAGTGAGTCGGGGGTGGGTGCCTCCTACAATGAGCAGTTCTTC. The V call is TRBV10-3, the J call TRBJ2-1; D may be TRBD1 or TRBD2 (5 bases each). The CDR3 covers 17 residues. Germline CDR1 is ENHRY and CDR2 is SYGVKD. Trimming took off 0 bases at V and 0 bases at J, with 12 bases between the two ends.

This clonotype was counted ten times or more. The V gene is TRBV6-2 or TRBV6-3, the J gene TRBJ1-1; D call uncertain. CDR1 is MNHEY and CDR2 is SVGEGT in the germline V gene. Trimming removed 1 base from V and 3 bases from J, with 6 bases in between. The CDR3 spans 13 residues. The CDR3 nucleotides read TGTGCCAGCAGTTACTTGCTGGACACTGAAGCTTTCTTT. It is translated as CASSYLLDTEAFF.

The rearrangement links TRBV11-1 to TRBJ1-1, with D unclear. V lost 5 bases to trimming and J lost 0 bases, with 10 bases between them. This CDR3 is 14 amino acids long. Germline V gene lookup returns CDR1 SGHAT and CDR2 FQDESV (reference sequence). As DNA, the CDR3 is TGTGCCAGCAGCCTGACGGAAGTGAACACTGAAGCTTTCTTT. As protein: CASSLTEVNTEAFF.

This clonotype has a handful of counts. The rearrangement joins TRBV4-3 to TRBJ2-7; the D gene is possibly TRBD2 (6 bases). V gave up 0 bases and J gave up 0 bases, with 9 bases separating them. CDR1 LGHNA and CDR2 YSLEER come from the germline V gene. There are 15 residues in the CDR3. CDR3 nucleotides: TGCGCCAGCAGCCAAGATCAGCGGGCCTCCTACGAGCAGTACTTC. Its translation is CASSQDQRASYEQYF.

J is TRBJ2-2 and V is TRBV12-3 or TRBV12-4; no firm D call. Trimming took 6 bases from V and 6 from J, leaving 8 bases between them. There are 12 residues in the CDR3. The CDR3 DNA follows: TGTGCCAGCAGGAGTCCATCCGGGGAGCTGTTTTTT. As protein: CASRSPSGELFF.

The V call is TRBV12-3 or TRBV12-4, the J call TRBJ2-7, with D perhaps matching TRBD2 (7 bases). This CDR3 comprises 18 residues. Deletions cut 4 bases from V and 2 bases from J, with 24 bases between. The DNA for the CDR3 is TGTGCCAGCAGTTCCGGGACACCTAGGACTAGGCCACCCTACGAGCAGTACTTC. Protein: CASSSGTPRTRPPYEQYF.

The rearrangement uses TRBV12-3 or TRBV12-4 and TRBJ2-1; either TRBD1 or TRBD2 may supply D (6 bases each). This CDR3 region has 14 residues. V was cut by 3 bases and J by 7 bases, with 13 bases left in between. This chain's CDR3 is CASSLRGGRNEQFF. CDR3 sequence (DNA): TGTGCCAGCAGTTTGCGAGGGGGGCGGAATGAGCAGTTCTTC.

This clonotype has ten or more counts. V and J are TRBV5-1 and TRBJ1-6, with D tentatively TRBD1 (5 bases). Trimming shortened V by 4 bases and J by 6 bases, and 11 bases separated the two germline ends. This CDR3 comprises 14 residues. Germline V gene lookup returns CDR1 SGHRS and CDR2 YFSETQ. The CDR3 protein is CASSIQASNSPLHF. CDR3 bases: TGCGCCAGCAGCATACAGGCCTCTAATTCACCCCTCCACTTT. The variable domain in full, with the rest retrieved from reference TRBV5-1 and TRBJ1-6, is KAGVTQTPRYLIKTRGQQVTLSCSPISGHRSVSWYQQTPGQGLQFLFEYFSETQRNKGNFPGRFSGRQFSNSRSEMNVSTLELGDSALYLCASSIQASNSPLHFGNGTRLTVT.

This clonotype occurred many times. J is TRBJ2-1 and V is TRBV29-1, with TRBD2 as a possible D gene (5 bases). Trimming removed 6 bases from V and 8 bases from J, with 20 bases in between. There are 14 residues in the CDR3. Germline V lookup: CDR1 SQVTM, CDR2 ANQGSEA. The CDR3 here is CSVQARARRDEQFF. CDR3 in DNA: TGCAGCGTCCAAGCGCGAGCCCGGCGGGATGAGCAGTTCTTC.